These 29 T cell receptor beta chains were all obtained from the same sample, sequenced in a study of memory CD4+ T cells and cytomegalovirus serostatus. Here immunoSEQ multiplex PCR was the method, and the copy in TCRdb shows in-frame clones only, minus some. The sample holds over 60,000 clones, more than 70% seen once. The sort gate was single viable CD3+CD4+CD8-CD45RO+ cells for memory CD4+ T cells. Sequencing used memory CD4+ T cells from blood. The receptor set was obtained from an adult in good health and CMV-seronegative.

The V gene is TRBV30, the J gene TRBJ1-1; D is undetermined. Deletions cut 0 bases from V and 1 base from J, with 6 bases between. The CDR3 is made up of 13 amino acids. Germline V gene sequence: CDR1 GTSNPN, CDR2 SVGIG (reference sequence). CDR3 sequence: CAWSVWENTEAFF. CDR3 coding DNA: TGTGCCTGGAGTGTATGGGAGAACACTGAAGCTTTCTTT.

This chain uses TRBV7-2 with TRBJ2-3, with 11 bases identical to TRBD2. The CDR3 spans 16 residues. Germline CDR1 is SGHTA and CDR2 is FQGNSA. Losses at the gene ends were 5 bases for V and 2 bases for J; bases not matched to a gene: 6. The CDR3 is CASSTRLAGPTDTQYF. DNA for the CDR3: TGTGCCAGCAGCACCCGACTAGCGGGGCCCACAGATACGCAGTATTTT.

This clone came up a few times. V is TRBV25-1 and J is TRBJ1-1; possible D gene TRBD1, 5 bases. The CDR3 is 15 residues long. CDR1 and CDR2 (germline): MGHDK, SYGVNS. Trimming shortened V by 3 bases and J by 0 bases, and 11 bases separated the two germline ends. CDR3 region: CASSESGPLNTEAFF. CDR3 DNA: TGTGCCAGCAGTGAGTCGGGACCGTTGAACACTGAAGCTTTCTTT. Filled out from reference TRBV25-1 and TRBJ1-1, the complete variable domain reads EADIYQTPRYLVIGTGKKITLECSQTMGHDKMYWYQQDPGMELHLIHYSYGVNSTEKGDLSSESTVSRIRTEHFPLTLESARPSHTSQYLCASSESGPLNTEAFFGQGTRLTVV.

This chain joins TRBV5-4 and TRBJ2-3; D perhaps matches TRBD1 (5 bases). This CDR3 is 13 amino acids long. With 2 bases removed from V and 2 bases from J, the gap between germline ends came to 6 bases. The V gene's germline CDR1 is SGHNT and CDR2 YYREEE (reference sequence). CDR3 nucleotides: TGTGCCAGCAGCTTTGGGGCCACAGATACGCAGTATTTT. Translating gives CASSFGATDTQYF. The entire variable domain, with the rest obtained from reference TRBV5-4 and TRBJ2-3, is as follows: ETGVTQSPTHLIKTRGQQVTLRCSSQSGHNTVSWYQQALGQGPQFIFQYYREEENGRGNFPPRFSGLQFPNYSSELNVNALELDDSALYLCASSFGATDTQYFGPGTRLTVL.

This clone is termed medium-sized. The chain recombines TRBV30 with TRBJ1-6, with D perhaps matching TRBD1 (6 bases). The CDR3 is 15 residues long. CDR1 is GTSNPN and CDR2 is SVGIG in the germline V gene (reference sequence). Trimming removed 0 bases from V and 9 bases from J, with 15 bases in between. CDR3 amino acids: CAWSVLLQGGSPLHF. In DNA, the CDR3 is TGTGCCTGGAGTGTACTTTTACAGGGTGGTTCACCCCTCCACTTT.

The rearrangement joins TRBV10-3 to TRBJ1-2; 8 bases are shared with TRBD1. The germline gives CDR1 ENHRY, CDR2 SYGVKD. V trimming: 10 bases; J trimming: 0 bases; junction bases outside the gene matches: 7. The CDR3 loop spans 14 amino acids. CDR3 residues: CATTGTGANYGYTF. For the CDR3, the DNA is TGTGCCACCACCGGGACAGGAGCTAACTATGGCTACACCTTC.

The CDR3 DNA reads as TGTGCCAGCAGCTTATTCTCAGGATCACCGACGAGCTCCTACGAGCAGTACTTC. Encoded protein: CASSLFSGSPTSSYEQYF. The J gene is TRBJ2-7, the V gene TRBV7-9; D is undetermined. The germline V gene encodes CDR1 SEHNR and CDR2 FQNEAQ (reference sequence). The CDR3 has 18 amino acids. With 2 bases removed from V and 0 bases from J, the gap between germline ends came to 20 bases.

The chain combines TRBV28 with TRBJ1-2, with D unclear. The CDR3 contains 16 residues. V lost 4 bases to trimming and J lost 4 bases, with 19 bases between them. CDR1 is MDHEN and CDR2 is SYDVKM in the germline V gene. This CDR3 is CASSSPSSGHGYGYTF. As DNA, the CDR3 is TGTGCCAGCAGTTCCCCGTCATCTGGGCATGGCTATGGCTACACCTTC.

The J gene is TRBJ2-5, the V gene TRBV5-1; 8 positions match TRBD2. The CDR3 totals 17 residues. V was pared by 4 bases and J by 0 bases, with 11 bases of the junction left unmatched. Germline assignment: CDR1 SGHRS and CDR2 YFSETQ. In DNA, the CDR3 is TGCGCCAGCAGCCCCGGGACGACTAGCGCAAACCAAGAGACCCAGTACTTC. Its protein product is CASSPGTTSANQETQYF.

CDR3 DNA: TGTGCCAGCAGCTCGGCCCTCGATACGCAGTATTTT. Protein: CASSSALDTQYF. The chain joins TRBV7-9 to TRBJ2-3; D uncertain. V shed 4 bases and J shed 6 bases, with 8 bases lying between them. The CDR3 is made up of 12 amino acids. Germline loops: CDR1 SEHNR, CDR2 FQNEAQ (reference sequence).

The chain joins TRBV10-3 to TRBJ1-1; TRBD1 is a possible D gene (5 bases). This CDR3 is 14 amino acids long. V was cut by 11 bases and J by 5 bases, with 21 bases left in between. Germline CDR1 is ENHRY and CDR2 is SYGVKD. CDR3 sequence (DNA): TGTGCCCTCTGGGATGGCAGGGTGCAAACTGAAGCTTTCTTT. Amino acids: CALWDGRVQTEAFF.

This chain links TRBV4-1 with TRBJ2-2; possibly TRBD2 for D (7 bases). The CDR3 consists of 16 residues. Germline-derived CDR1 and CDR2 are MGHRA and YSYEKL. V lost 2 bases and J 3 bases, leaving 13 bases between the germline ends. The CDR3 loop is CASSQLRGRDTGELFF. CDR3 DNA: TGCGCCAGCAGCCAATTGCGGGGGCGGGACACCGGGGAGCTGTTTTTT.

The chain couples TRBV7-2 to TRBJ2-7; no reliable D call. V lost 2 bases and J lost 0, with 8 bases in between. The CDR3 loop spans 14 amino acids. Germline CDR1 reads SGHTA; CDR2 reads FQGNSA. Written as DNA, the CDR3 is TGTGCCAGCAGCTTACAACAGAACTCCTACGAGCAGTACTTC. Encoded protein: CASSLQQNSYEQYF.

The V and J genes are TRBV7-8 and TRBJ1-2; a possible D gene is TRBD1 (5 bases). Germline CDR1 SGHVS, CDR2 FQNEAQ. The V end lost 5 bases, the J end lost 4 bases, and 14 bases lay between the germline ends. The CDR3 has 14 residues. CDR3 in DNA: TGTGCCAGCAGCCCTCAGGGAAATCTCTATGGCTACACCTTC. This codes for CASSPQGNLYGYTF.

The chain uses TRBV7-2 and TRBJ1-6; D is possibly TRBD1 (5 bases). V lost 5 bases and J lost 0, with 14 bases in between. This CDR3 has 17 residues. Germline V gene lookup returns CDR1 SGHTA and CDR2 FQGNSA. As DNA, the CDR3 is TGTGCCAGCAGCCCCCGACAGTCGAGCTCCTATAATTCACCCCTCCACTTT. Translating it yields CASSPRQSSSYNSPLHF. Together with reference TRBV7-2 and TRBJ1-6, the CDR3 gives the full variable domain: GAGVSQSPSNKVTEKGKDVELRCDPISGHTALYWYRQSLGQGLEFLIYFQGNSAPDKSGLPSDRFSAERTGGSVSTLTIQRTQQEDSAVYLCASSPRQSSSYNSPLHFGNGTRLTVT.

V gene TRBV28 combines with J gene TRBJ2-2; 10 bases line up with TRBD1. The J segment lost 6 bases and the V segment lost 3 bases, leaving 7 bases of the junction unmatched. Germline assignment: CDR1 MDHEN and CDR2 SYDVKM. CDR3 length: 16 residues. CDR3 DNA: TGTGCCAGCAGTTTCCTCGGACAGGGGGTTGCCGGGGAGCTGTTTTTT. This codes for CASSFLGQGVAGELFF. The full variable domain, rest sourced from reference TRBV28 and TRBJ2-2, is DVKVTQSSRYLVKRTGEKVFLECVQDMDHENMFWYRQDPGLGLRLIYFSYDVKMKEKGDIPEGYSVSREKKERFSLILESASTNQTSMYLCASSFLGQGVAGELFFGEGSRLTVL.

The chain carries TRBV18 and TRBJ2-5; D unresolved. This CDR3 contains 14 residues. Germline CDR1 and CDR2: KGHSH and LQKENI. V lost 0 bases, J lost 2 bases, and 7 bases lay in between. The CDR3: CASSPPVAQETQYF. Written as DNA, the CDR3 is TGTGCCAGCTCACCACCGGTAGCTCAAGAGACCCAGTACTTC.

This chain connects TRBV5-1 to TRBJ2-3; TRBD1 aligns across 9 bases. The CDR3 is made up of 16 amino acids. Trimming cost V 4 bases and J 4 bases; bases outside gene matches: 10. Germline lookup yields CDR1 SGHRS and CDR2 YFSETQ. Here the CDR3 reads CASSPAGTGNPDTQYF. DNA of the CDR3: TGCGCCAGCAGCCCCGCCGGGACAGGGAACCCAGATACGCAGTATTTT. The full variable domain, with the rest looked up from reference TRBV5-1 and TRBJ2-3, is KAGVTQTPRYLIKTRGQQVTLSCSPISGHRSVSWYQQTPGQGLQFLFEYFSETQRNKGNFPGRFSGRQFSNSRSEMNVSTLELGDSALYLCASSPAGTGNPDTQYFGPGTRLTVL.

This chain links TRBV25-1 with TRBJ1-3, with 8 bases that match TRBD1. The V gene end was trimmed by 5 bases and the J gene end by 2 bases; junction bases not matched to a gene: 5. Germline assignment: CDR1 MGHDK and CDR2 SYGVNS. The CDR3 spans 15 residues. DNA of the CDR3: TGTGCCAGCAGTTACAGGGGGACGGCTGGAAACACCATATATTTT. It is translated as CASSYRGTAGNTIYF.

This clone appeared a few times. The V and J genes are TRBV11-2 and TRBJ2-5; 10 bases are a match to TRBD2. The length of the CDR3 is 18 residues. Germline loops: CDR1 SGHAT, CDR2 FQNNGV. The V gene end was trimmed by 2 bases and the J gene end by 0 bases; junction bases not matched to a gene: 9. CDR3 amino acids: CASSLNYGTSVYQETQYF. DNA of the CDR3: TGTGCCAGCAGCTTAAACTACGGGACTAGCGTGTACCAAGAGACCCAGTACTTC. Looking up the rest from reference TRBV11-2 and TRBJ2-5 gives the full variable domain: EAGVAQSPRYKIIEKRQSVAFWCNPISGHATLYWYQQILGQGPKLLIQFQNNGVVDDSQLPKDRFSAERLKGVDSTLKIQPAKLEDSAVYLCASSLNYGTSVYQETQYFGPGTRLLVL.

V is TRBV7-9 and J is TRBJ2-7; 8 nucleotides line up with TRBD2. V trimming: 5 bases; J trimming: 7 bases; junction bases outside the gene matches: 13. Germline V gene data show CDR1 as SEHNR and CDR2 as FQNEAQ (reference sequence). CDR3 length equals 15 residues. CDR3: CASSQGSGSSGEQYF. CDR3 in DNA: TGTGCCAGCAGCCAAGGCAGCGGGAGTTCTGGGGAGCAGTACTTC.

This clone was detected only a few times. The chain links TRBV20-1 to TRBJ2-3; D remains unclear. The CDR3 contains 11 residues. Between the trimmed V and J ends, which lost 6 bases and 6 bases, there was a span of 10 bases. Germline V CDR1 and CDR2: DFQATT, SNEGSKA (reference sequence). The CDR3 DNA reads TGCAGTGCCAGTAATGGGGATACGCAGTATTTT. This encodes CSASNGDTQYF.

This chain links TRBV30 with TRBJ1-4; 7 bases agree with TRBD1. The CDR3 loop spans 17 amino acids. V lost 0 bases to trimming and J lost 8 bases; unmatched junction nucleotides: 15. Germline V gene data show CDR1 as GTSNPN and CDR2 as SVGIG (reference sequence). In DNA form, the CDR3 reads TGTGCCTGGAGTGTATCTCAGGGGGGCGCATTTTGGGAAAAACTGTTTTTT. This codes for CAWSVSQGGAFWEKLFF.

The rearrangement links TRBV7-9 to TRBJ2-1; D is unclear. V was trimmed by 4 bases and J by 3 bases, leaving 10 bases between them. CDR3 length: 14 residues. CDR1 and CDR2 (germline): SEHNR, FQNEAQ (reference sequence). In DNA form, the CDR3 reads TGTGCCAGCAGCTCCCAGGATCGCTACAATGAGCAGTTCTTC. Amino acids: CASSSQDRYNEQFF.

V usage is TRBV6-1 and J usage is TRBJ1-5; 12 bases line up with TRBD1. CDR1 MNHNS and CDR2 SASEGT come from the germline V gene. CDR3 size: 19 residues. Unmatched junction bases numbered 12, after V lost 4 bases and J lost 2 bases. CDR3 DNA: TGTGCCAGCAGTGGAGTCCGGGACAGGGGGCCTAGTGGCAATCAGCCCCAGCATTTT. Its protein product is CASSGVRDRGPSGNQPQHF.

This clone was picked up one time. The chain uses TRBV7-3 and TRBJ2-2, with 7 nucleotides matching TRBD1. The V gene end was trimmed by 8 bases and the J gene end by 3 bases; junction bases not matched to a gene: 3. Germline V gene data show CDR1 as SGHTA and CDR2 as FQGTGA. This CDR3 is 13 amino acids long. The chain's CDR3 is CASRQGDTGELFF. The CDR3 DNA is TGTGCCAGCCGACAGGGAGACACCGGGGAGCTGTTTTTT.

The rearrangement links TRBV19 to TRBJ1-5, with D uncertain. From germline, CDR1 is LNHDA and CDR2 SQIVND (reference sequence). The CDR3 has 13 amino acids. The V and J ends lost 4 bases and 4 bases respectively, with 8 bases between them. The CDR3 DNA is TGTGCCAGTAGTAGGAAACCAAATCAGCCCCAGCATTTT. Residues: CASSRKPNQPQHF.

The chain links TRBV5-1 to TRBJ1-4; D is possibly TRBD1 (5 bases). CDR3 size: 14 residues. The V and J ends lost 4 bases and 8 bases respectively, with 15 bases between them. Germline CDR1 and CDR2: SGHRS and YFSETQ. In DNA form, the CDR3 reads TGCGCCAGCAGCCCATACATGGGGGGGGAAAAACTGTTTTTT. Its translation is CASSPYMGGEKLFF.

The J gene is TRBJ2-7, the V gene TRBV7-9, with 13 bases that match TRBD2. The V segment lost 4 bases and the J segment 4 bases; nucleotides outside the gene matches: 1. The germline gives CDR1 SEHNR, CDR2 FQNEAQ (reference sequence). This CDR3 is built from 14 residues. The CDR3 coding sequence is TGTGCCAGCAGCTGGACTAGCGGGAGTTACGAGCAGTACTTC. It yields the protein CASSWTSGSYEQYF.